Listed below are T cell receptor beta chains from one sample, sequenced in a study of T cells in Graves' hyperthyroidism and ophthalmopathy. TCRdb independently ran MiXCR on the multiplex PCR reads; one entry per CDR3 protein. The sample has around 300,000 distinct CDR3 sequences, approximately 19% seen once. The specimen was blood. These TCRs come from a man aged 45-65 years with Graves' ophthalmopathy. Both conserved end residues are part of each CDR3. Fields, in order: D gene, V gene, clone size, J gene, CDR3 protein, CDR3 DNA. D genes are given only for firm matches. Some rows mark clone size as missing; the rest say once, few, many or name a class of expanded clone.

d_gene: -; v_gene: TRBV12-3/TRBV12-4; abundance: -; j_gene: TRBJ1-2; CDR3aa: CASSLTRYGYTF; CDR3nt: TGTGCCAGCAGTTTAACTCGCTATGGCTACACCTTC
d_gene: -; v_gene: TRBV3-1; abundance: -; j_gene: TRBJ1-2; CDR3aa: CASSVGASYGYTF; CDR3nt: TGTGCCAGCAGCGTAGGGGCCTCCTATGGCTACACCTTC
d_gene: -; v_gene: TRBV18; abundance: many; j_gene: TRBJ2-3; CDR3aa: CASSEGRLKSADTQYF; CDR3nt: TGTGCCAGCTCGGAGGGACGCTTGAAATCGGCAGATACGCAGTATTTT
d_gene: -; v_gene: TRBV7-9; abundance: -; j_gene: TRBJ2-5; CDR3aa: CASRDLTAETQYF; CDR3nt: TGTGCCAGCAGGGACCTTACGGCGGAGACCCAGTACTTC
d_gene: -; v_gene: TRBV5-5; abundance: few; j_gene: TRBJ1-1; CDR3aa: CASSFSYTEAFF; CDR3nt: TGTGCCAGCAGCTTCTCCTACACTGAAGCTTTCTTT
d_gene: -; v_gene: TRBV11-2; abundance: many; j_gene: TRBJ2-7; CDR3aa: CASSLRFREQYF; CDR3nt: TGTGCCAGCAGCTTAAGGTTCAGGGAGCAGTACTTC
d_gene: -; v_gene: TRBV6-5; abundance: few; j_gene: TRBJ1-5; CDR3aa: CASSSRDRRNQPQHF; CDR3nt: TGTGCCAGCAGTTCGAGGGACCGCCGCAATCAGCCCCAGCATTTT
d_gene: -; v_gene: TRBV19; abundance: few; j_gene: TRBJ2-1; CDR3aa: CASSIHGNEQFF; CDR3nt: TGTGCCAGTAGTATCCATGGCAATGAGCAGTTCTTC
d_gene: TRBD2; v_gene: TRBV28; abundance: many; j_gene: TRBJ2-3; CDR3aa: CASSFLFGGRADTQYF; CDR3nt: TGTGCCAGCAGTTTTCTCTTCGGCGGGAGAGCAGATACGCAGTATTTT
d_gene: -; v_gene: TRBV6-1; abundance: many; j_gene: TRBJ2-5; CDR3aa: CASSESIGQLQETQYF; CDR3nt: TGTGCCAGCAGTGAATCAATCGGGCAGCTTCAAGAGACCCAGTACTTC
d_gene: -; v_gene: TRBV30; abundance: many; j_gene: TRBJ2-1; CDR3aa: CARGSDEQFF; CDR3nt: TGTGCCAGGGGGTCGGATGAGCAGTTCTTC
d_gene: -; v_gene: TRBV7-3; abundance: -; j_gene: TRBJ1-1; CDR3aa: CASSLKDGGTEAFF; CDR3nt: TGTGCCAGCAGCTTGAAGGACGGAGGCACTGAAGCTTTCTTT
d_gene: -; v_gene: TRBV7-3; abundance: few; j_gene: TRBJ2-1; CDR3aa: CASSPDRMSYNEQFF; CDR3nt: TGTGCCAGCAGCCCCGACAGGATGTCCTACAATGAGCAGTTCTTC
d_gene: -; v_gene: TRBV28; abundance: many; j_gene: TRBJ2-1; CDR3aa: CASSPPLGLPTNNEQFF; CDR3nt: TGTGCCAGCAGCCCCCCTTTAGGACTCCCAACCAACAATGAGCAGTTCTTC
d_gene: TRBD1; v_gene: TRBV5-1; abundance: many; j_gene: TRBJ2-3; CDR3aa: CASSSYRGASTDTQYF; CDR3nt: TGCGCCAGCAGCTCCTACAGGGGTGCAAGCACAGATACGCAGTATTTT
d_gene: TRBD1; v_gene: TRBV5-1; abundance: few; j_gene: TRBJ1-5; CDR3aa: CASSWDRGNNQPQHF; CDR3nt: TGCGCCAGCAGCTGGGACAGGGGGAACAATCAGCCCCAGCATTTT
d_gene: -; v_gene: TRBV7-2; abundance: -; j_gene: TRBJ2-7; CDR3aa: CASSSSAAYEQYF; CDR3nt: TGTGCCAGCAGTTCTAGCGCAGCCTACGAGCAGTACTTC
d_gene: -; v_gene: TRBV20-1; abundance: -; j_gene: TRBJ1-3; CDR3aa: CSAKAALPDTIYF; CDR3nt: TGCAGTGCTAAAGCCGCACTCCCGGACACCATATATTTT
d_gene: -; v_gene: TRBV6-6; abundance: many; j_gene: TRBJ1-1; CDR3aa: CASSYSQATEAFF; CDR3nt: TGTGCCAGCAGTTACTCCCAAGCCACTGAAGCTTTCTTT
d_gene: -; v_gene: TRBV11-3; abundance: -; j_gene: TRBJ2-2; CDR3aa: CASSWGYTGELFF; CDR3nt: TGTGCCAGCAGCTGGGGCTACACCGGGGAGCTGTTTTTT
d_gene: -; v_gene: TRBV5-1; abundance: many; j_gene: TRBJ2-5; CDR3aa: CASSFRNRETQYF; CDR3nt: TGCGCCAGCAGCTTCAGAAATCGGGAGACCCAGTACTTC
d_gene: -; v_gene: TRBV2; abundance: many; j_gene: TRBJ1-3; CDR3aa: CASSSDSGNTIYF; CDR3nt: TGTGCCAGCTCCAGCGACTCTGGAAACACCATATATTTT
d_gene: TRBD2; v_gene: TRBV10-1; abundance: -; j_gene: TRBJ2-7; CDR3aa: CASSELGAGDYEQYF; CDR3nt: TGCGCCAGCAGTGAACTTGGAGCGGGAGACTACGAGCAGTACTTC
d_gene: TRBD2; v_gene: TRBV20-1; abundance: many; j_gene: TRBJ2-5; CDR3aa: CSAAIPSGRAGETQYF; CDR3nt: TGCAGTGCTGCCATTCCTAGCGGGAGGGCAGGGGAGACCCAGTACTTC
d_gene: TRBD2; v_gene: TRBV7-3; abundance: many; j_gene: TRBJ2-7; CDR3aa: CASSRGLAASYEQYF; CDR3nt: TGTGCCAGCAGCCGGGGACTAGCGGCCTCCTACGAGCAGTACTTC
d_gene: -; v_gene: TRBV5-1; abundance: -; j_gene: TRBJ2-7; CDR3aa: CASSLGGLMLDEQYF; CDR3nt: TGCGCCAGCAGCTTGGGAGGACTCATGCTGGACGAGCAGTACTTC
d_gene: TRBD1; v_gene: TRBV24-1; abundance: few; j_gene: TRBJ2-1; CDR3aa: CATSDPGTGLNEQFF; CDR3nt: TGTGCCACCAGTGATCCCGGGACAGGGCTAAATGAGCAGTTCTTC
d_gene: TRBD2; v_gene: TRBV27; abundance: few; j_gene: TRBJ2-1; CDR3aa: CASSLHLAGSYNEQFF; CDR3nt: TGTGCCAGCAGTCTTCATTTAGCGGGATCGTACAATGAGCAGTTCTTC
d_gene: -; v_gene: TRBV3-1; abundance: few; j_gene: TRBJ2-5; CDR3aa: CASSHDSVYF; CDR3nt: TGTGCCAGCAGCCATGACAGCGTCTACTTC
d_gene: TRBD1; v_gene: TRBV6-1; abundance: -; j_gene: TRBJ1-1; CDR3aa: CASSVPGTGRTEAFF; CDR3nt: TGTGCCAGCAGTGTTCCCGGGACAGGGCGGACTGAAGCTTTCTTT
d_gene: -; v_gene: TRBV27; abundance: few; j_gene: TRBJ2-3; CDR3aa: CASSYSGRREDTDTQYF; CDR3nt: TGTGCCAGCAGTTATAGCGGACGTAGAGAGGACACAGATACGCAGTATTTT
d_gene: -; v_gene: TRBV20-1; abundance: few; j_gene: TRBJ1-2; CDR3aa: CSASDRLGEGYTF; CDR3nt: TGCAGTGCTTCCGACAGGTTAGGGGAGGGCTACACCTTC
d_gene: -; v_gene: TRBV6-2/TRBV6-3; abundance: few; j_gene: TRBJ1-1; CDR3aa: CASRDTVNTEAFF; CDR3nt: TGTGCCAGCAGGGATACGGTGAACACTGAAGCTTTCTTT
d_gene: -; v_gene: TRBV15; abundance: -; j_gene: TRBJ1-5; CDR3aa: CATSSLVGQPQHF; CDR3nt: TGTGCCACCAGCAGCCTCGTGGGCCAGCCCCAGCATTTT
d_gene: -; v_gene: TRBV20-1; abundance: -; j_gene: TRBJ2-5; CDR3aa: CSASETLTPQETQYF; CDR3nt: TGCAGTGCTAGCGAAACGTTGACTCCCCAAGAGACCCAGTACTTC
d_gene: -; v_gene: TRBV29-1; abundance: few; j_gene: TRBJ2-2; CDR3aa: CSVEDTLRGTGTGELFF; CDR3nt: TGCAGCGTTGAAGACACTCTGCGGGGGACAGGCACCGGGGAGCTGTTTTTT
d_gene: -; v_gene: TRBV13; abundance: few; j_gene: TRBJ2-1; CDR3aa: CASSPTRSSYNEQFF; CDR3nt: TGTGCCAGCAGCCCAACAAGGAGCTCCTACAATGAGCAGTTCTTC
d_gene: TRBD2; v_gene: TRBV5-8; abundance: many; j_gene: TRBJ2-5; CDR3aa: CASSTGAKLAGQTQYF; CDR3nt: TGTGCCAGCAGCACCGGGGCAAAACTAGCGGGACAGACCCAGTACTTC
d_gene: TRBD1; v_gene: TRBV28; abundance: many; j_gene: TRBJ1-5; CDR3aa: CASRWTGSQPQHF; CDR3nt: TGTGCCAGCAGGTGGACAGGCAGTCAGCCCCAGCATTTT
d_gene: -; v_gene: TRBV10-3; abundance: many; j_gene: TRBJ2-5; CDR3aa: CAISESWSGGETQYF; CDR3nt: TGTGCCATCAGTGAGTCATGGTCCGGCGGGGAGACCCAGTACTTC
d_gene: -; v_gene: TRBV4-1; abundance: few; j_gene: TRBJ1-1; CDR3aa: CASSRPLRAFF; CDR3nt: TGCGCCAGCAGCCGCCCCTTAAGAGCTTTCTTT
d_gene: TRBD2; v_gene: TRBV5-1; abundance: few; j_gene: TRBJ2-7; CDR3aa: CASSLSAGTTYEQYF; CDR3nt: TGCGCCAGCAGCTTGAGTGCAGGGACTACCTACGAGCAGTACTTC
d_gene: TRBD2; v_gene: TRBV2; abundance: once; j_gene: TRBJ2-7; CDR3aa: CASSEVRSSGNHEQCF; CDR3nt: TGTGCCAGCAGTGAAGTTCGGTCTAGCGGGAACCACGAGCAGTGCTTC
d_gene: -; v_gene: TRBV5-1; abundance: many; j_gene: TRBJ2-3; CDR3aa: CASSLAFAATDTQYF; CDR3nt: TGCGCCAGCAGCTTGGCCTTCGCTGCCACAGATACGCAGTATTTT
d_gene: -; v_gene: TRBV28; abundance: few; j_gene: TRBJ1-5; CDR3aa: CASISFVGPAYSNQPQHF; CDR3nt: TGTGCCAGCATTTCCTTTGTGGGCCCCGCTTATAGCAATCAGCCCCAGCATTTT
d_gene: TRBD1; v_gene: TRBV3-1; abundance: many; j_gene: TRBJ2-6; CDR3aa: CASSHRTGGLSGANVLTF; CDR3nt: TGTGCCAGCAGCCACAGGACAGGGGGGTTATCTGGGGCCAACGTCCTGACTTTC
d_gene: -; v_gene: TRBV5-1; abundance: many; j_gene: TRBJ2-7; CDR3aa: CASSPSTVSYEQYF; CDR3nt: TGCGCCAGCAGCCCCTCGACAGTCTCCTACGAGCAGTACTTC
d_gene: TRBD1; v_gene: TRBV6-1; abundance: -; j_gene: TRBJ1-1; CDR3aa: CASRLLGQRAAFF; CDR3nt: TGTGCCAGCAGACTTCTGGGACAGCGAGCAGCTTTCTTT
d_gene: -; v_gene: TRBV19; abundance: -; j_gene: TRBJ1-1; CDR3aa: CASSGFGGTEAFF; CDR3nt: TGTGCCAGTAGTGGTTTCGGGGGAACTGAAGCTTTCTTT
d_gene: -; v_gene: TRBV5-1; abundance: -; j_gene: TRBJ2-7; CDR3aa: CASSLGTEQYF; CDR3nt: TGCGCCAGCAGCTTGGGGACGGAGCAGTACTTC
d_gene: -; v_gene: TRBV6-1; abundance: -; j_gene: TRBJ2-7; CDR3aa: CASSAGDQKYEQYF; CDR3nt: TGTGCCAGCAGTGCTGGGGACCAGAAATACGAGCAGTACTTC
d_gene: -; v_gene: TRBV7-9; abundance: many; j_gene: TRBJ2-7; CDR3aa: CASRGTASYEQYF; CDR3nt: TGTGCCAGCAGGGGGACGGCCTCCTACGAGCAGTACTTC
d_gene: -; v_gene: TRBV6-1; abundance: few; j_gene: TRBJ2-7; CDR3aa: CASSEDGPYEQYF; CDR3nt: TGTGCCAGCAGTGAAGACGGGCCCTACGAGCAGTACTTC
d_gene: -; v_gene: TRBV2; abundance: many; j_gene: TRBJ2-7; CDR3aa: CASSLLTPGSEQYF; CDR3nt: TGTGCCAGCAGTCTACTTACGCCGGGGTCCGAGCAGTACTTC